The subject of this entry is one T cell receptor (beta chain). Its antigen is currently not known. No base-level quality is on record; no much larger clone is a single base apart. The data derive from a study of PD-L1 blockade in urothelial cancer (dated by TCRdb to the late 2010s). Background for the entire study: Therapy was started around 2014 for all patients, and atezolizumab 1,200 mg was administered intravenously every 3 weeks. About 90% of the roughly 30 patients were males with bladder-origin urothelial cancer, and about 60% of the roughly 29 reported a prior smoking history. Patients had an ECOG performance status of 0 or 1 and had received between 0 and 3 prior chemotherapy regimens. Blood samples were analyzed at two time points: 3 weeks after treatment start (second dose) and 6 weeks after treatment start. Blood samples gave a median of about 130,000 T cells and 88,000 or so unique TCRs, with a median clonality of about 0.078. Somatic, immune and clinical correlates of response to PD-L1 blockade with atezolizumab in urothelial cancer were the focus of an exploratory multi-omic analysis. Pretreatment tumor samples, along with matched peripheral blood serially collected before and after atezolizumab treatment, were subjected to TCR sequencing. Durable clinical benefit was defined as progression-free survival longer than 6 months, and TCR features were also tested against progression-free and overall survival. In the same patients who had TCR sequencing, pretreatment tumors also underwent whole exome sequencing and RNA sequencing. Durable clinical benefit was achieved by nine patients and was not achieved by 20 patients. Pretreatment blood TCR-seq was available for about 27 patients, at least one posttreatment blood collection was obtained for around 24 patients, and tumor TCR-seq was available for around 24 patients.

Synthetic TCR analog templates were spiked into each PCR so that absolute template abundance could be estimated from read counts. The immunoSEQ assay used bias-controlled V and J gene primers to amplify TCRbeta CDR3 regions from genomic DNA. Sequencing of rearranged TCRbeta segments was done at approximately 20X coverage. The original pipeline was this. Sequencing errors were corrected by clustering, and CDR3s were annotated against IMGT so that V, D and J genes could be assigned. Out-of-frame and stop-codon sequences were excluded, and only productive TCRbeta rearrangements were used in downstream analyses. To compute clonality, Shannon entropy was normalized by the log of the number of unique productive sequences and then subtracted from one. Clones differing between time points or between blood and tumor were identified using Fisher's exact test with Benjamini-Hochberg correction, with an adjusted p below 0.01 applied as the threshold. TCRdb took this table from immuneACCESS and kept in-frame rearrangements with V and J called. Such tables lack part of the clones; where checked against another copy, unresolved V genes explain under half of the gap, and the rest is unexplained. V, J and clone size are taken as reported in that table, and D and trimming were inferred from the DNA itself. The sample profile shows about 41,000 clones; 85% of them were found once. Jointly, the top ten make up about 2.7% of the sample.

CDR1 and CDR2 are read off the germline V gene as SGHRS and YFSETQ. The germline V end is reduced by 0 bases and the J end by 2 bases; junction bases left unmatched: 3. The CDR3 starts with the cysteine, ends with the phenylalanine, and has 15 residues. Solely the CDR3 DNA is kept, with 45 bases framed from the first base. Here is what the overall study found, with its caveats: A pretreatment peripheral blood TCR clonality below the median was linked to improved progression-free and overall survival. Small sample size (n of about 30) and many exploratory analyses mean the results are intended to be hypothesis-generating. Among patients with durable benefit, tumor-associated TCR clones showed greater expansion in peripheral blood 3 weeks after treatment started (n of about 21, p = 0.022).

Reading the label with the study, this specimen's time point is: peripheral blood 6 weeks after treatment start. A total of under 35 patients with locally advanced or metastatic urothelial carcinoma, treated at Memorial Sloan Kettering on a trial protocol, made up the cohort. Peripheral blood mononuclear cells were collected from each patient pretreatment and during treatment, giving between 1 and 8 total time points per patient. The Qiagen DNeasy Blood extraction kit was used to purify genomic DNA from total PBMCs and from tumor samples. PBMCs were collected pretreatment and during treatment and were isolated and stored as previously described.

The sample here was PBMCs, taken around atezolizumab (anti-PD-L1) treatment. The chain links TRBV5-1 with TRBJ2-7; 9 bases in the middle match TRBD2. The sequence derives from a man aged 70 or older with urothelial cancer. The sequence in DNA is TGCGCCAGCAGCTTGGCAGCGGGAGGTCCCTACGAGCAGTACTTC. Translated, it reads CASSLAAGGPYEQYF.